The rows below give T cell receptor beta chains drawn from one sample of a study of shared clonotypes between healthy human individuals. Using immunoSEQ multiplex PCR, the repertoire was profiled, and TCRdb retains in-frame clones only, with some absent. The sample has roughly 1.4 million clones, about 98.5% seen once. The specimen sequenced was naive CD4+ T cells sorted from blood. The source is a young man in good health. The conserved cysteine and the conserved F or W are not part of the CDR3 here.

v_call cdr3_aa
TRBV10-3 AISRDRAGANVLT
TRBV7-2 ASSLAPGGIYEQY
TRBV6-5 ASSYSGLAGYYEQY
TRBV7-8 ASSLTSQTGELF
TRBV19 AIGAADTEAF
TRBV10-2 ASRAGTQETQY
TRBV5-1 ASSDRPGGAPEQY
TRBV14 ASSQDMRELF
TRBV5-8 ASSLKTYTDTQY
TRBV5-1 ASSLGRQRTEAF
TRBV18 ASSPSRGQGADTQY
TRBV27 ASKTRVTDTQY
TRBV7-2 ASSFRSGRPNYGYT
TRBV18 ASSPDPGVEQY
TRBV2 ASSGDTGELF
TRBV2 ASSEGLAGIRETQY
TRBV5-4 ASSPWQGADGYT
TRBV9 ASSQGMNTEAF
TRBV11-2 ASSFGASGRLKDTQY
TRBV19 ASSAGRIGTDTQY
TRBV5-1 ASSFSQIPSANTEAF
TRBV28 ASSLQLPPLGYGYT
TRBV20-1 SANGGNIQY
TRBV7-6 ASSRALSTEAF
TRBV5-1 ASTLEAGGIDTQY
TRBV18 ASSRPGGYNEQF
TRBV5-6 ASSNSRIPNTEAF
TRBV5-1 ASSRDYATYEQY
TRBV7-9 ASSLRDRSYNEQF
TRBV4-1 ASSQTGTVYEQY
TRBV6-1 ASSEAGGGHQPQH
TRBV5-1 ASSLNGAEGYT
TRBV9 ASSKHGLATYEQY
TRBV7-8 ASSLGVRLAGSYEQY
TRBV10-3 AISEAGQSYGYT
TRBV9 ASSVGGQGTDTQY